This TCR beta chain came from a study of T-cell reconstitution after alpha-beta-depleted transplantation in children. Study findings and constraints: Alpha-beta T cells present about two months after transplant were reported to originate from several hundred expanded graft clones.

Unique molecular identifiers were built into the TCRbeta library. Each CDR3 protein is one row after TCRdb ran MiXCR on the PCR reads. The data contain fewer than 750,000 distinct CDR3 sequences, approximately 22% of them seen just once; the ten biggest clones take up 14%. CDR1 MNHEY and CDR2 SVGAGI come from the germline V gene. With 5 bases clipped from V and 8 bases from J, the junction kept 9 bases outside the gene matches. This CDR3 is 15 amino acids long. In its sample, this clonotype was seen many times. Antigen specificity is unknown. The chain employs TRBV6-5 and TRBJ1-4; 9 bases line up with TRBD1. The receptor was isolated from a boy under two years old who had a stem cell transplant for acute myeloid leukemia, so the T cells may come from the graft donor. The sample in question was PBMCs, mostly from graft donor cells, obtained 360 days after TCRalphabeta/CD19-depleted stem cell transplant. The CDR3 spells CASSPLRGTGEKLFF. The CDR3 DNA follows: TGTGCCAGCAGTCCACTTCGGGGGACAGGGGAAAAACTGTTTTTT.